This T cell receptor (beta chain) was captured in a study of spatial heterogeneity in lung cancer. In the study overall: The donors comprised roughly 71 untreated early-stage non-small cell lung cancer patients.

Indicated time point: blood at routine non-recurrence follow-up after resection. Sequencing covered unsorted whole RNA taken from tumor, nontumor lung or frozen PBMC. A unique molecular identifier was attached to every TCR cDNA molecule. TCRdb independently ran MiXCR on the 5' RACE reads; one entry per CDR3 protein. The table includes about 120,000 distinct CDR3 sequences, 12% detected once. This CDR3 comprises 16 residues. CDR1 is SGHRS, CDR2 YFSETQ, per germline. V lost 0 bases and J 6 bases, leaving 16 bases between the germline ends. This clonotype was counted many times. This chain uses TRBV5-1 with TRBJ1-5; D may be TRBD1 (6 bases). This specimen consisted of PBMCs, obtained at follow-up. This TCR derives from a male donor with early-stage non-small cell lung cancer. DNA for the CDR3: TGCGCCAGCAGCTTGGCCCCACAGAGAGGGGGTCAGCCCCAGCATTTT. This translates into CASSLAPQRGGQPQHF.